The 32 T cell receptor beta chains given below trace back to one sample, sequenced in a study of response to subunit inactivated influenza vaccine. TCRdb processed the RT-PCR reads anew with MiXCR; each CDR3 protein has one entry. The sample has 500,000 to 550,000 distinct CDR3 sequences, approximately 7.3% seen once. Sequencing used PBMCs from blood, obtained about 24 months after vaccination. These receptors all stem from a man aged 45-69 years who received an inactivated influenza vaccine.

This clonotype was picked up many times. V usage is TRBV11-2 and J usage is TRBJ2-1; D ambiguous. V gave up 6 bases and J gave up 5 bases, with 17 bases separating them. In germline, CDR1 is SGHAT, CDR2 FQNNGV. This CDR3 spans 15 amino acids. DNA of the CDR3: TGTGCCAGCAGGAAGGACGGACCGATGAACAATGAGCAGTTCTTC. It codes for CASRKDGPMNNEQFF.

The chain recombines TRBV7-2 with TRBJ2-7; 7 bases are shared with TRBD1. This CDR3 region has 16 residues. Unmatched junction bases numbered 10, after V lost 4 bases and J lost 1 base. The germline gives CDR1 SGHTA, CDR2 FQGNSA. The CDR3 region has the DNA TGTGCCAGCAGCTCTCGGACAGGTGGCGATTCCTACGAGCAGTACTTC. Encoded protein: CASSSRTGGDSYEQYF.

The chain is built from TRBV6-1 and TRBJ2-7; perhaps TRBD2 as D (5 bases). The CDR3 has 17 residues. The ends were cut back, 5 bases at V and 2 bases at J, with 22 bases in the middle. CDR1 is MNHNS, CDR2 SASEGT, per germline. CDR3 sequence reads: CASSPHSARRVTYEQYF. As DNA, the CDR3 is TGTGCCAGCAGTCCACATTCTGCGAGGCGGGTAACCTACGAGCAGTACTTC.

The rearrangement joins TRBV28 to TRBJ2-5; D might be TRBD1 or TRBD2, each matching 5 bases. The CDR3 totals 12 residues. Germline CDR1 reads MDHEN; CDR2 reads SYDVKM. The V end lost 3 bases, the J end lost 5 bases, and 7 bases lay between the germline ends. CDR3 nucleotide sequence: TGTGCCAGCAGTTTTGGGGACGAGACCCAGTACTTC. It is translated as CASSFGDETQYF.

DNA of the CDR3: TGCAGTGCTACCGGGACAGGGCTCACCGGGGAGCTGTTTTTT. As protein: CSATGTGLTGELFF. The chain recombines TRBV20-1 with TRBJ2-2, with TRBD1 identical over 9 bases. The CDR3 covers 14 residues. CDR1 is DFQATT and CDR2 is SNEGSKA in the germline V gene (reference sequence). J lost 4 bases, V lost 4 bases, and 4 bases had no gene match.

The gene calls are TRBV12-3 or TRBV12-4 and TRBJ2-1; no clear D gene. Deletions cut 6 bases from V and 4 bases from J, with 13 bases between. The CDR3 extends over 14 amino acids. CDR3 bases: TGTGCCAGCAGGGCGCTCCAGACTTACAATGAGCAGTTCTTC. Amino acids: CASRALQTYNEQFF.

Only a few counts were recorded for this clonotype. This chain joins TRBV29-1 and TRBJ1-4; no firm D call. The CDR3 is 14 amino acids. Germline-derived CDR1 and CDR2 are SQVTM and ANQGSEA. The V and J ends lost 5 bases and 0 bases respectively, with 10 bases between them. The CDR3 loop is CSVRRYATNEKLFF. The CDR3 DNA reads TGCAGCGTTCGCAGATATGCAACTAATGAAAAACTGTTTTTT.

This clonotype showed up many times. The chain uses TRBV5-1 and TRBJ2-7, with a tentative D call TRBD1 (5 bases). The V gene's germline CDR1 is SGHRS and CDR2 YFSETQ. The CDR3 runs 14 residues. Trimming left V 0 bases short and J 4 bases short, with 11 bases between. CDR3 protein: CASSLGAGYYEQYF. In DNA form, the CDR3 reads TGCGCCAGCAGCTTGGGTGCAGGGTATTACGAGCAGTACTTC.

The table lists this clonotype with many counts. The gene calls are TRBV6-1 and TRBJ2-3; 7 bases match TRBD1. The germline V gene encodes CDR1 MNHNS and CDR2 SASEGT. V was pared by 6 bases and J by 3 bases, with 3 bases of the junction left unmatched. The CDR3 sequence is 13 residues long. CDR3 sequence: CASRVQGTDTQYF. Written as DNA, the CDR3 is TGTGCCAGCAGGGTACAGGGGACAGATACGCAGTATTTT.

In this sample, this clonotype turned up many times. The chain is built from TRBV6-5 and TRBJ2-6; D may be TRBD1 or TRBD2 (5 bases each). Germline-derived CDR1 and CDR2 are MNHEY and SVGAGI. The CDR3 spans 15 residues. The germline V and J ends were trimmed by 2 bases and 1 base, with 6 bases remaining between them. DNA of the CDR3: TGTGCCAGCAGTTACGGGGGATCTGGGGCCAACGTCCTGACTTTC. Amino acids: CASSYGGSGANVLTF.

This clonotype has just a few counts. V and J are TRBV20-1 and TRBJ2-1; D is possibly TRBD2 (5 bases). Germline CDR1 reads DFQATT; CDR2 reads SNEGSKA (reference sequence). The CDR3 contains 14 residues. Trimming shortened V by 1 base and J by 6 bases, and 13 bases separated the two germline ends. DNA of the CDR3: TGCAGTGCTAGAGGCCCTAGCACGAGCAATGAGCAGTTCTTC. Amino acid sequence: CSARGPSTSNEQFF.

The chain links TRBV20-1 to TRBJ2-6; 10 nucleotides agree with TRBD1. The CDR3 runs 17 residues. Germline V gene data show CDR1 as DFQATT and CDR2 as SNEGSKA (reference sequence). J was trimmed by 3 bases and V by 0 bases; bases with no gene match: 5. This chain's CDR3 is CSARDLDRGLGANVLTF. The CDR3 DNA reads TGCAGTGCTAGAGATCTAGACAGGGGGCTTGGGGCCAACGTCCTGACTTTC.

Ten or more counts support this clonotype. J is TRBJ2-2 and V is TRBV7-2; D remains unclear. The CDR3 covers 16 residues. Germline loops: CDR1 SGHTA, CDR2 FQGNSA. V was clipped by 2 bases and J by 4 bases, with 14 bases between them. The CDR3 protein is CASSLYGRRGTGELFF. CDR3 coding DNA: TGTGCCAGCAGCTTATATGGGCGACGAGGCACCGGGGAGCTGTTTTTT.

This clonotype was counted ten times or more. The chain employs TRBV3-1 and TRBJ1-3; a weak D match, TRBD1 (5 bases). CDR3 length: 15 residues. Per the germline V gene, CDR1 is LGHDT and CDR2 is YNNKEL (reference sequence). Trimming cost V 6 bases and J 0 bases, with 12 bases left between them. CDR3 sequence reads: CASSKAQGSGNTIYF. The CDR3 region has the DNA TGTGCCAGCAGTAAGGCCCAGGGCTCTGGAAACACCATATATTTT. Filled out from reference TRBV3-1 and TRBJ1-3, the complete variable domain reads DTAVSQTPKYLVTQMGNDKSIKCEQNLGHDTMYWYKQDSKKFLKIMFSYNNKELIINETVPNRFSPKSPDKAHLNLHINSLELGDSAVYFCASSKAQGSGNTIYFGEGSWLTVV.

The chain employs TRBV9 and TRBJ2-7, with TRBD1 as a possible D gene (5 bases). Trimming took 4 bases from V and 2 from J, leaving 13 bases between them. The CDR3 sequence is 14 residues long. CDR1 is SGDLS and CDR2 is YYNGEE in the germline V gene. The chain's CDR3 is CASSPRQRPYEQYF. The CDR3 DNA is TGTGCCAGCAGCCCTAGACAGAGACCCTACGAGCAGTACTTC.

This clonotype was found a few times. V is TRBV6-2 or TRBV6-3 and J is TRBJ2-5; TRBD2 matches 15 bases. CDR1 is MNHEY, CDR2 SVGEGT, per germline. The junction had 11 bases not matched to a gene; V was cut back by 7 bases and J by 2 bases. The CDR3 is 18 amino acids. The CDR3 DNA follows: TGTGCCAGCACGGGACTAGCGGGGGGCAGCCCTCGACAAGAGACCCAGTACTTC. It yields the protein CASTGLAGGSPRQETQYF.

Many counts were recorded for this clonotype. V is TRBV29-1 and J is TRBJ2-1; 9 bases align to TRBD2. This CDR3 is 13 amino acids long. CDR1 is SQVTM and CDR2 is ANQGSEA in the germline V gene. Unmatched junction bases numbered 11, after V lost 7 bases and J lost 10 bases. CDR3 in DNA: TGCAGCGGAACTCTGAGCGGGGGGCGAGAGCAGTTCTTC. It yields the protein CSGTLSGGREQFF.

The table lists this clonotype with many counts. The CDR3 nucleotides read TGTGCCAGCAGTGATGCCCTAGCGGAGAACACCGGGGAGCTGTTTTTT. Translated: CASSDALAENTGELFF. The chain recombines TRBV25-1 with TRBJ2-2; 7 bases match TRBD2. This CDR3 is built from 16 residues. V gave up 3 bases and J gave up 1 base; unmatched junction bases: 5. The germline gives CDR1 MGHDK, CDR2 SYGVNS.

This clonotype appeared a few times. V gene TRBV27 combines with J gene TRBJ2-5, with D perhaps matching TRBD1 (6 bases). Trimming took off 4 bases at V and 7 bases at J, with 13 bases between the two ends. Germline CDR1 and CDR2: MNHEY and SMNVEV (reference sequence). The CDR3 loop spans 13 amino acids. The DNA of the CDR3 is TGTGCCAGCAGTTGGAAACAGGGCGGGACCCAGTACTTC. Translating it yields CASSWKQGGTQYF.

The sample holds many counts of this clonotype. This chain connects TRBV12-3 or TRBV12-4 to TRBJ2-4; 7 bases align to TRBD1. With V trimmed by 5 bases and J by 4 bases, 5 bases remained unmatched. This CDR3 spans 14 amino acids. The CDR3 protein is CASSAGTVKNIQYF. CDR3 nucleotides: TGTGCCAGCAGTGCCGGGACAGTAAAAAACATTCAGTACTTC.

There are a few counts of this clonotype. V gene TRBV7-9 combines with J gene TRBJ1-4; unclear D gene. Germline assignment: CDR1 SEHNR and CDR2 FQNEAQ (reference sequence). CDR3 length: 12 residues. V lost 5 bases, J lost 8 bases, and 9 bases lay in between. For the CDR3, the DNA is TGTGCCAGCAGCGCCCACGGGGAAAAACTGTTTTTT. Translated: CASSAHGEKLFF.

This clonotype was recorded a few times. As DNA, the CDR3 is TGCGCCAGCAGCTTCGGACAGGGTTTCGATCCTGAAGCTTTCTTT. It encodes CASSFGQGFDPEAFF. This chain links TRBV5-1 with TRBJ1-1, with TRBD1 matching 8 bases. CDR1 SGHRS and CDR2 YFSETQ come from the germline V gene. The V segment lost 2 bases and the J segment 6 bases; nucleotides outside the gene matches: 9. The CDR3 consists of 15 residues.

This clonotype appeared many times. This chain joins TRBV20-1 and TRBJ2-1; 9 bases align to TRBD2. Germline-derived CDR1 and CDR2 are DFQATT and SNEGSKA (reference sequence). CDR3 length: 14 residues. Trimming at V came to 1 base and at J to 3 bases, leaving 1 base not matched to a gene. As DNA, the CDR3 is TGCAGTGCTAGAGCACTAGCGGGCTACAATGAGCAGTTCTTC. Protein sequence: CSARALAGYNEQFF.

This clonotype was seen ten or more times. This rearrangement joins TRBV5-1 to TRBJ2-3; TRBD1 aligns across 11 bases. Germline CDR1 SGHRS, CDR2 YFSETQ. The CDR3 is made up of 16 amino acids. Trimming cost V 2 bases and J 2 bases; bases outside gene matches: 4. The CDR3 region has the DNA TGCGCCAGCAGCTTACTGGGACAGGGGGACACAGATACGCAGTATTTT. It is translated as CASSLLGQGDTDTQYF. Together with reference TRBV5-1 and TRBJ2-3, the CDR3 gives the full variable domain: KAGVTQTPRYLIKTRGQQVTLSCSPISGHRSVSWYQQTPGQGLQFLFEYFSETQRNKGNFPGRFSGRQFSNSRSEMNVSTLELGDSALYLCASSLLGQGDTDTQYFGPGTRLTVL.

This clonotype was counted only a few times. The chain has TRBV11-1 and TRBJ2-7; a weak D match, TRBD2 (6 bases). V dropped 5 bases and J dropped 6 bases, with 14 bases sitting between them. Germline CDR1 reads SGHAT; CDR2 reads FQDESV (reference sequence). The CDR3 is made up of 13 amino acids. CDR3 sequence reads: CASSRGPEGEQYF. The CDR3 nucleotides are TGTGCCAGCAGCCGGGGTCCGGAGGGCGAGCAGTACTTC.

This clonotype was recorded many times. The chain uses TRBV7-8 and TRBJ2-5; TRBD2 aligns across 8 bases. Trimming cost V 1 base and J 4 bases; bases outside gene matches: 2. The CDR3 has 14 amino acids. Germline values: CDR1 SGHVS, CDR2 FQNEAQ. The CDR3 here is CASSLGTSRETQYF. CDR3 DNA sequence: TGTGCCAGCAGCTTAGGGACTAGCAGAGAGACCCAGTACTTC.

This clonotype was seen ten or more times. The chain uses TRBV4-2 and TRBJ1-5; D remains unclear. The CDR3 consists of 13 residues. CDR1 is LGHNA and CDR2 is YNFKEQ in the germline V gene. V was pared by 4 bases and J by 5 bases, with 9 bases between. Here the CDR3 reads CASSPEPYQPQHF. The CDR3 DNA is TGTGCCAGCAGCCCCGAACCATATCAGCCCCAGCATTTT.

The chain is built from TRBV6-2 or TRBV6-3 and TRBJ2-2; perhaps TRBD2 as D (5 bases). V was trimmed by 6 bases and J by 4 bases, leaving 12 bases between them. CDR3 size: 14 residues. Germline CDR1 reads MNHEY; CDR2 reads SVGEGT. Here the CDR3 DNA reads TGTGCCAGCAGACCCGGACTCGTCACCGGGGAGCTGTTTTTT. This gives the protein CASRPGLVTGELFF.

The V gene is TRBV4-2, the J gene TRBJ1-5; D is perhaps TRBD1 (6 bases). The germline CDR1 and CDR2 sequences are LGHNA and YNFKEQ. Trimming left V 3 bases short and J 0 bases short, with 9 bases between. This CDR3 has 15 residues. CDR3 coding DNA: TGTGCCAGCAGCCAGGACAGCCCTAGCAATCAGCCCCAGCATTTT. Amino acids: CASSQDSPSNQPQHF.

This clonotype was counted a few times. The chain recombines TRBV20-1 with TRBJ2-1; TRBD2 aligns across 8 bases. The trim removed 1 base at V and 4 bases at J, leaving 6 bases unmatched. From germline, CDR1 is DFQATT and CDR2 SNEGSKA (reference sequence). The CDR3 contains 15 residues. CDR3 sequence reads: CSARVASGSYNEQFF. CDR3 bases: TGCAGTGCTAGAGTGGCGAGCGGGAGTTACAATGAGCAGTTCTTC.

In this sample, this clonotype turned up a few times. V and J are TRBV20-1 and TRBJ2-7, with D possibly matching TRBD2 (6 bases). Looked up from germline, CDR1 is DFQATT and CDR2 is SNEGSKA (reference sequence). This CDR3 comprises 14 residues. V was trimmed by 2 bases and J by 1 base, leaving 12 bases between them. This CDR3 is CSARLSAGSYEQYF. CDR3 DNA: TGCAGTGCTAGATTGTCCGCGGGGTCCTACGAGCAGTACTTC.

This clonotype was detected ten times or more. The V gene is TRBV10-3, the J gene TRBJ2-1; 13 bases fit TRBD2. Germline CDR1 is ENHRY and CDR2 is SYGVKD. The CDR3 loop spans 19 amino acids. J gave up 2 bases and V 6 bases, and 13 bases lay outside the gene matches. The CDR3 is CAISTGRTSGGGTYNEQFF. CDR3 DNA sequence: TGTGCCATCAGCACAGGGAGGACTAGCGGGGGAGGGACCTACAATGAGCAGTTCTTC.